The 15 T cell receptor beta chains reported below all come from one sample, sequenced in a study of kidney transplant recipient with SARS-CoV-2 infection. A single record per CDR3 protein comes from TCRdb applying MiXCR to the reads. Of approximately 240,000 distinct CDR3 sequences in the sample, more than 25% were seen once. Sample: a blood sample, taken at baseline and between days 110 and 120 from a kidney transplant recipient. The receptor set was obtained from a male patient aged 25 to 39 who had COVID-19 and was a kidney transplant recipient. The T cells may partly be graft donor cells.

As for this clonotype: Just one base apart from a much larger clone, this may be a read error. The V call is TRBV12-2, the J call TRBJ1-2. TRBV12-2 is termed a pseudogene. The CDR3 covers 17 residues. The CDR3 coding sequence is TGTGCAAGTCGCATAACAGTGACTCCACGAAGGACCTATGGCTACACCTTC. The encoded protein is CASRITVTPRRTYGYTF.

This clonotype was counted ten times or more. This chain connects TRBV27 to TRBJ2-5; D may be TRBD2 (6 bases). This CDR3 contains 12 residues. Between the trimmed V and J ends, which lost 5 bases and 5 bases, there was a span of 9 bases. Germline V gene sequence: CDR1 MNHEY, CDR2 SMNVEV (reference sequence). CDR3 sequence (DNA): TGTGCCAGCAGTCGACTAGGGGAGACCCAGTACTTC. It codes for CASSRLGETQYF.

A word on this clonotype: A much larger clone sits a single nucleotide away, making a read error possible. The chain has TRBV7-2 and TRBJ2-2; 9 nucleotides agree with TRBD2. The CDR3 length is 16 residues. Germline V CDR1 and CDR2: SGHTA, FQGNSA. CDR3 loop: CASSLRGGGRTGEPFF. CDR3 nucleotides: TGTGCCAGCAGCTTACGCGGGGGGGGCCGGACCGGGGAGCCGTTTTTT. Variable domain in full (rest from reference TRBV7-2 and TRBJ2-2): GAGVSQSPSNKVTEKGKDVELRCDPISGHTALYWYRQSLGQGLEFLIYFQGNSAPDKSGLPSDRFSAERTGGSVSTLTIQRTQQEDSAVYLCASSLRGGGRTGEPFFGEGSRLTVL.

The sample holds many counts of this clonotype. The chain links TRBV7-2 to TRBJ1-1; no firm D call. Trimming took 1 base from V and 3 from J, leaving 9 bases between them. The CDR3 is 14 amino acids. Per germline, CDR1 SGHTA and CDR2 FQGNSA. CDR3 sequence: CASSLVSRDTEAFF. CDR3 in DNA: TGTGCCAGCAGCTTAGTATCCCGAGACACTGAAGCTTTCTTT.

A word on this clonotype: This may be a read error: a much more frequent sequence differs by one nucleotide. This rearrangement joins TRBV4-2 to TRBJ2-2; a weak D match, TRBD2 (6 bases). CDR1 is LGHNA and CDR2 is YNFKEQ in the germline V gene. The CDR3 contains 12 residues. CDR3 region: CASSQDTGGLFF. CDR3 sequence (DNA): TGTGCCAGCAGCCAAGACACCGGGGGGCTGTTTTTT.

Points on this clonotype: Just one base apart from a much larger clone, this may be a read error. The rearrangement links TRBV5-4 to TRBJ1-1; a possible D gene is TRBD1 (5 bases). The CDR3 has 15 residues. The germline V and J ends were trimmed by 0 bases and 4 bases, with 13 bases remaining between them. Germline values: CDR1 SGHNT, CDR2 YYREEE (reference sequence). This CDR3 is CASSLEWGGGTEAFF. CDR3 DNA: TGTGCCAGCAGCTTGGAGTGGGGGGGGGGCACTGAAGCTTTCTTT. The whole variable domain, remainder taken from reference TRBV5-4 and TRBJ1-1, is ETGVTQSPTHLIKTRGQQVTLRCSSQSGHNTVSWYQQALGQGPQFIFQYYREEENGRGNFPPRFSGLQFPNYSSELNVNALELDDSALYLCASSLEWGGGTEAFFGQGTRLTVV.

As regards this clonotype: Given a much more abundant clone one base away, this may be a read error. The gene calls are TRBV2 and TRBJ2-3; the D gene is possibly TRBD1 (5 bases). Germline-derived CDR1 and CDR2 are SNHLY and FYNNEI. V was cut by 1 base and J by 7 bases, with 6 bases left in between. This CDR3 has 12 residues. The CDR3, as DNA: TGTGCCAGCAGTGAAGGGACAAATACGCAGTATTTT. Encoded protein: CASSEGTNTQYF.

This clonotype was counted many times. V usage is TRBV27 and J usage is TRBJ2-7, with 14 bases that match TRBD2. CDR1 and CDR2 from the germline V gene are MNHEY and SMNVEV (reference sequence). V lost 6 bases to trimming and J lost 7 bases; unmatched junction nucleotides: 11. CDR3 length equals 16 residues. The CDR3 nucleotides read TGTGCCAGCAGCCGGGAGGGACTAGCGGGAGCGGGGGAGCAGTACTTC. Amino acids: CASSREGLAGAGEQYF.

This clonotype came up many times. This chain links TRBV5-4 with TRBJ2-7, with 11 bases that match TRBD2. Per germline, CDR1 SGHNT and CDR2 YYREEE (reference sequence). The trim removed 5 bases at V and 5 bases at J, leaving 12 bases unmatched. The CDR3 is 16 amino acids. This chain's CDR3 is CASSSRLLAGDNEQYF. The CDR3 nucleotides are TGTGCCAGCAGTTCAAGGCTACTAGCGGGAGACAACGAGCAGTACTTC.

This clonotype was picked up many times. This rearrangement joins TRBV10-1 to TRBJ1-2, with D uncertain. The CDR3 is 17 residues long. Germline CDR1 and CDR2: WNHNN and SYGVQD (reference sequence). Trimming shortened V by 3 bases and J by 4 bases, and 21 bases separated the two germline ends. The CDR3: CASSDKERSRKTYGYTF. The CDR3 nucleotides read TGCGCCAGCAGTGACAAAGAAAGATCGCGAAAGACCTATGGCTACACCTTC.

This clonotype was recorded at least ten times. CDR3 region: CASSTYDPISGLTGELFF. CDR3 DNA: TGTGCCAGCAGCACATATGATCCCATTTCAGGCTTGACCGGGGAGCTGTTTTTT. The rearrangement joins TRBV3-1 to TRBJ2-2; no clear D gene. Germline CDR1 and CDR2: LGHDT and YNNKEL (reference sequence). V lost 5 bases, J lost 5 bases, and 24 bases lay in between. The CDR3 contains 18 residues. Variable domain in full (rest from reference TRBV3-1 and TRBJ2-2): DTAVSQTPKYLVTQMGNDKSIKCEQNLGHDTMYWYKQDSKKFLKIMFSYNNKELIINETVPNRFSPKSPDKAHLNLHINSLELGDSAVYFCASSTYDPISGLTGELFFGEGSRLTVL.

A remark on this clonotype: This may arise from a read error, as a much more abundant clone is one base away. V gene TRBV5-6 combines with J gene TRBJ2-5; D is ambiguous. There are 12 residues in the CDR3. Looked up from germline, CDR1 is SGHDT and CDR2 is YYEEEE. This chain's CDR3 is CASSLAAYEQCF. The CDR3 DNA is TGTGCCAGCAGCTTGGCGGCCTACGAGCAGTGCTTC. The full variable domain, in which reference TRBV5-6 and TRBJ2-5 provide the parts outside the CDR3, is DAGVTQSPTHLIKTRGQQVTLRCSPKSGHDTVSWYQQALGQGPQFIFQYYEEEERQRGNFPDRFSGHQFPNYSSELNVNALLLGDSALYLCASSLAAYEQCFGPGTRLLVL.

This clonotype was counted many times. DNA for the CDR3: TGCAGTGCTAAAGGCCAGTCCTACGAGCAGTACTTC. This translates into CSAKGQSYEQYF. The genes are TRBV20-1 and TRBJ2-7, with D unresolved. This CDR3 region has 12 residues. Germline CDR1 DFQATT, CDR2 SNEGSKA (reference sequence). V lost 4 bases and J lost 1, with 8 bases in between.

This clonotype came up a few times. The chain uses TRBV14 and TRBJ1-3; 8 positions agree with TRBD1. The V segment lost 4 bases and the J segment 0 bases; nucleotides outside the gene matches: 8. Germline V gene sequence: CDR1 SGHDN, CDR2 FVKESK. The length of the CDR3 is 17 residues. As DNA, the CDR3 is TGTGCCAGCAGCCCCGGGACAGGCGCCATCTCTGGAAACACCATATATTTT. Residues: CASSPGTGAISGNTIYF.

The chain employs TRBV5-4 and TRBJ1-2; D gene uncertain. The CDR3 sequence is 16 residues long. Per the germline V gene, CDR1 is SGHNT and CDR2 is YYREEE (reference sequence). V was shortened by 6 bases and J by 4 bases, with 22 bases between the two germline ends. Here the CDR3 DNA reads TGTGCCAGCACGAGCGCCGTACCAGGAAGGACCTATGGCTACACCTTC. Amino acids: CASTSAVPGRTYGYTF.